The 23 T cell receptor beta chains listed next were all sequenced from one sample in a study of blood T cell repertoires in COVID-19. Repertoires were generated with immunoSEQ multiplex PCR, while TCRdb's copy carries only in-frame clones and drops some. The sample has 150,000 to 200,000 clones, over 80% seen once. The sample was peripheral blood. The receptors derive from a young woman with acute or convalescent COVID-19.

This chain uses TRBV28 with TRBJ2-5; the match to TRBD2 covers 7 bases. The V gene's germline CDR1 is MDHEN and CDR2 SYDVKM. V gave up 6 bases and J gave up 4 bases; unmatched junction bases: 14. The CDR3 runs 16 residues. The CDR3 DNA sequence: TGTGCCAGCAGCCCCATGGCGGGAGAGGGTCGAGAGACCCAGTACTTC. This gives the protein CASSPMAGEGRETQYF.

This chain links TRBV6-1 with TRBJ2-1, with 8 bases matching TRBD1. Germline loops: CDR1 MNHNS, CDR2 SASEGT. The CDR3 spans 14 residues. V lost 2 bases and J lost 9; bases outside the gene matches: 6. The CDR3 loop is CASSETPDRGEQFF. CDR3 nucleotides: TGTGCCAGCAGTGAAACACCAGACAGGGGTGAGCAGTTCTTC.

V gene TRBV7-2 combines with J gene TRBJ1-2; 8 nucleotides match TRBD1. The CDR3 extends over 16 amino acids. Germline V lookup: CDR1 SGHTA, CDR2 FQGNSA. Germline trimming cut 5 bases from V and 5 bases from J; bases unmatched to any gene: 13. The CDR3 sequence: CASSPGVDRARYGYTF. The CDR3 bases are TGTGCCAGCAGCCCCGGGGTGGACAGGGCCAGGTATGGCTACACCTTC.

The chain carries TRBV15 and TRBJ2-5, with 7 nucleotides matching TRBD2. Per germline, CDR1 LNHNV and CDR2 YYDKDF (reference sequence). V trimming: 0 bases; J trimming: 3 bases; junction bases outside the gene matches: 7. The CDR3 spans 16 residues. CDR3 in DNA: TGTGCCACCAGCAGAGACCGCTCCGGGGGGAAAGAGACCCAGTACTTC. Amino acids: CATSRDRSGGKETQYF.

This clone was seen once. The V gene is TRBV30, the J gene TRBJ2-7; 10 positions match TRBD2. The CDR3 consists of 16 residues. V lost 3 bases to trimming and J lost 1 base; unmatched junction nucleotides: 9. Germline loops: CDR1 GTSNPN, CDR2 SVGIG (reference sequence). CDR3 DNA: TGTGCCTGGAGGGTCAGCGGGAGGGCCCTATCCTACGAGCAGTACTTC. Translation gives CAWRVSGRALSYEQYF.

V gene TRBV3-1 (or the pseudogene TRBV3-2) combines with J gene TRBJ2-3, with D possibly TRBD2 on 6 matching bases. Germline V gene lookup returns CDR1 LGHDT and CDR2 YNNKEL (reference sequence). There are 16 residues in the CDR3. The V end lost 1 base, the J end lost 4 bases, and 15 bases lay between the germline ends. The CDR3 DNA is TGTGCCAGCAGCCAAGGTCTCGGGGGTGTTTCAGATACGCAGTATTTT. Protein: CASSQGLGGVSDTQYF.

This chain links TRBV7-2 with TRBJ2-3, with D maybe TRBD2 (6 bases). The V gene's germline CDR1 is SGHTA and CDR2 FQGNSA. Trimming cost V 5 bases and J 3 bases, with 9 bases left between them. This CDR3 has 13 amino acids. CDR3 sequence reads: CASSLRETDTQYF. As DNA, the CDR3 is TGTGCCAGCAGCCTGCGGGAAACAGATACGCAGTATTTT. Variable domain in full (rest from reference TRBV7-2 and TRBJ2-3): GAGVSQSPSNKVTEKGKDVELRCDPISGHTALYWYRQSLGQGLEFLIYFQGNSAPDKSGLPSDRFSAERTGGSVSTLTIQRTQQEDSAVYLCASSLRETDTQYFGPGTRLTVL.

V usage is TRBV27 and J usage is TRBJ2-1, with a tentative D call TRBD1 (5 bases). The CDR3 contains 18 residues. Germline V lookup: CDR1 MNHEY, CDR2 SMNVEV (reference sequence). Trimming shortened V by 2 bases and J by 4 bases, and 21 bases separated the two germline ends. The CDR3 spells CASSLIPSDTRPYNEQFF. CDR3 nucleotides: TGTGCCAGCAGTTTAATACCCTCGGACACACGTCCGTACAATGAGCAGTTCTTC.

This chain joins TRBV4-3 and TRBJ2-7, with D maybe TRBD1 (6 bases). The CDR3 is 16 amino acids. Deletions cut 3 bases from V and 0 bases from J, with 15 bases between. Germline CDR1 LGHNA, CDR2 YSLEER. The CDR3 DNA follows: TGCGCCAGCAGCCAGGACCTACAGGGAAGCTCCTACGAGCAGTACTTC. Translation gives CASSQDLQGSSYEQYF.

J is TRBJ2-1 and V is TRBV5-1; 10 bases fit TRBD2. Germline CDR1 is SGHRS and CDR2 is YFSETQ. This CDR3 contains 15 residues. V dropped 3 bases and J dropped 7; count of bases not matched to a gene: 7. CDR3 in amino acids: CASSSVAGGGNEQFF. CDR3 in DNA: TGCGCCAGCAGCTCTGTAGCGGGAGGAGGGAATGAGCAGTTCTTC.

The V and J genes are TRBV11-2 and TRBJ1-4, with D possibly TRBD1 on 6 matching bases. Trimming took 0 bases from V and 7 from J, leaving 12 bases between them. Germline V CDR1 and CDR2: SGHAT, FQNNGV. This CDR3 comprises 15 residues. CDR3 sequence reads: CASSLDVQGGEKLFF. CDR3 coding DNA: TGTGCCAGCAGCTTAGACGTACAGGGCGGTGAAAAACTGTTTTTT.

The chain carries TRBV27 and TRBJ2-2; tentative D call: TRBD1 (6 bases). V lost 1 base and J 1 base, leaving 7 bases between the germline ends. CDR1 and CDR2 (germline): MNHEY, SMNVEV (reference sequence). The CDR3 runs to 15 residues. CDR3 protein: CASSLWTVNTGELFF. The CDR3 DNA is TGTGCCAGCAGTTTATGGACAGTGAACACCGGGGAGCTGTTTTTT.

In this sample, this clone turned up once. The chain employs TRBV28 and TRBJ2-1; maybe TRBD2 (5 bases). The length of the CDR3 is 12 residues. Per germline, CDR1 MDHEN and CDR2 SYDVKM. The V and J ends lost 4 bases and 7 bases respectively, with 8 bases between them. CDR3 in amino acids: CASSSGGNEQFF. The CDR3 DNA sequence: TGTGCCAGCAGTTCTGGAGGAAATGAGCAGTTCTTC.

The chain is built from TRBV19 and TRBJ2-7; perhaps TRBD2 as D (6 bases). Trimming left V 5 bases short and J 1 base short, with 12 bases between. Germline loops: CDR1 LNHDA, CDR2 SQIVND (reference sequence). This CDR3 spans 14 amino acids. Here the CDR3 DNA reads TGTGCCAGTAGTTGGGGAGGTTCTTCCTACGAGCAGTACTTC. This codes for CASSWGGSSYEQYF.

V usage is TRBV27 and J usage is TRBJ2-3; 7 bases agree with TRBD2. Per germline, CDR1 MNHEY and CDR2 SMNVEV (reference sequence). The V gene end was trimmed by 4 bases and the J gene end by 1 base; junction bases not matched to a gene: 8. The CDR3 is 16 residues long. The CDR3 region is CASSSSRDYRTDTQYF. The DNA for the CDR3 is TGTGCCAGCAGTTCCTCTCGGGACTACCGCACAGATACGCAGTATTTT.

The chain links TRBV19 to TRBJ1-5; D gene unclear. Trimming left V 1 base short and J 11 bases short, with 18 bases between. The CDR3 extends over 15 amino acids. The germline gives CDR1 LNHDA, CDR2 SQIVND (reference sequence). The CDR3 sequence: CASSIGLARRVAQHF. CDR3 nucleotides: TGTGCCAGTAGTATAGGTTTAGCTCGGAGGGTAGCCCAGCATTTT.

The chain is built from TRBV5-4 and TRBJ2-5; 7 nucleotides align to TRBD2. The V segment lost 2 bases and the J segment 4 bases; nucleotides outside the gene matches: 5. The CDR3 has 14 amino acids. The V gene's germline CDR1 is SGHNT and CDR2 YYREEE (reference sequence). In nucleotides, the CDR3 is TGTGCCAGCAGCTTACGACTAGCCGGAGAGACCCAGTACTTC. Translated, it gives CASSLRLAGETQYF. Based on the CDR3 plus reference TRBV5-4 and TRBJ2-5, the full variable domain is ETGVTQSPTHLIKTRGQQVTLRCSSQSGHNTVSWYQQALGQGPQFIFQYYREEENGRGNFPPRFSGLQFPNYSSELNVNALELDDSALYLCASSLRLAGETQYFGPGTRLLVL.

J is TRBJ1-6 and V is TRBV9; a possible D gene is TRBD1 (5 bases). Trimming removed 3 bases from V and 9 bases from J, with 13 bases in between. CDR3 length: 14 amino acids. Germline CDR1 is SGDLS and CDR2 is YYNGEE. The CDR3 reads CASSGTQGVSPLHF. The CDR3 DNA follows: TGTGCCAGCAGCGGTACTCAAGGGGTTTCACCCCTCCACTTT.

The chain has TRBV7-3 and TRBJ2-2, with a weak D call TRBD2 (6 bases). Germline loops: CDR1 SGHTA, CDR2 FQGTGA. The CDR3 runs 15 residues. Trimming stripped 0 bases from V and 6 bases from J, with 11 bases between. This CDR3 reads CASSLTPGLAGELFF. The CDR3 coding sequence is TGTGCCAGCAGCTTAACTCCGGGACTGGCCGGGGAGCTGTTTTTT.

V is TRBV11-2 and J is TRBJ2-1, with D possibly matching TRBD2 (5 bases). The length of the CDR3 is 15 residues. V lost 4 bases to trimming and J lost 4 bases, with 14 bases between them. Germline V CDR1 and CDR2: SGHAT, FQNNGV. DNA of the CDR3: TGTGCCAGCAGCTCCTGGGCCGGCGGGTACAATGAGCAGTTCTTC. Its translation: CASSSWAGGYNEQFF.

This clone was counted a few times. The V and J genes are TRBV28 and TRBJ1-3; D is perhaps TRBD1 (5 bases). Germline CDR1 reads MDHEN; CDR2 reads SYDVKM. Between the trimmed V and J ends, which lost 3 bases and 2 bases, there was a span of 11 bases. The CDR3 length is 15 residues. DNA of the CDR3: TGTGCCAGCAGTTTCTTGGCAGGGCCTGGAAACACCATATATTTT. Its protein product is CASSFLAGPGNTIYF.

In this sample, this clone turned up once. The gene calls are TRBV5-1 and TRBJ2-7, with D possibly being TRBD1 (6 bases). This CDR3 is built from 13 residues. Looked up from germline, CDR1 is SGHRS and CDR2 is YFSETQ. V was trimmed by 0 bases and J by 6 bases, leaving 10 bases between them. The CDR3 sequence: CASSLGRGGEQYF. The CDR3 DNA reads TGCGCCAGCAGCTTGGGTCGAGGGGGCGAGCAGTACTTC.

J is TRBJ2-1 and V is TRBV5-1, with 7 nucleotides matching TRBD1. CDR3 length: 15 residues. Trimming cost V 4 bases and J 2 bases; bases outside gene matches: 6. Germline CDR1 and CDR2: SGHRS and YFSETQ. The CDR3 protein is CASSALDRAYNEQFF. The DNA for the CDR3 is TGCGCCAGCAGCGCACTCGACAGGGCCTACAATGAGCAGTTCTTC.